What follows is one TCR beta chain and its context. Original methodology: Reference gene primers were amplified, and this amplification served to estimate nucleated cell counts. Produced via immunoSEQ multiplex PCR; TCRdb's table is partial and in-frame only. D and trimming come from the DNA, and the V and J calls and clone size come from that table. This sample carries under 250,000 clones, around 80% of them seen once, and the ten largest clones take 1.8%. The CDR3 extends over 16 amino acids. V shed 5 bases, J shed 0 bases, and the junction held 8 bases outside the gene matches. Germline CDR1 reads SNHLY; CDR2 reads FYNNEI. Individuals aged about 18 to 89 years were recruited from roughly 23 US areas. Which cohort a participant joined came from the clinical history participants gave. This sample is part of a study of blood T cell repertoires in COVID-19. Study summary: Samples taken during acute and convalescent COVID-19 were collected in the United States, Italy and Spain.

The source material was PBMCs or T cells enriched from blood (not recorded which). The TCR was taken from a man in his sixties who had recovered from COVID-19. The chain links TRBV2 to TRBJ2-3, with TRBD1 matching 7 bases. In nucleotides, the CDR3 is TGTGCCAGCAGTCCCGGGACAGAGTCTAGCACAGATACGCAGTATTTT. Its protein is CASSPGTESSTDTQYF.